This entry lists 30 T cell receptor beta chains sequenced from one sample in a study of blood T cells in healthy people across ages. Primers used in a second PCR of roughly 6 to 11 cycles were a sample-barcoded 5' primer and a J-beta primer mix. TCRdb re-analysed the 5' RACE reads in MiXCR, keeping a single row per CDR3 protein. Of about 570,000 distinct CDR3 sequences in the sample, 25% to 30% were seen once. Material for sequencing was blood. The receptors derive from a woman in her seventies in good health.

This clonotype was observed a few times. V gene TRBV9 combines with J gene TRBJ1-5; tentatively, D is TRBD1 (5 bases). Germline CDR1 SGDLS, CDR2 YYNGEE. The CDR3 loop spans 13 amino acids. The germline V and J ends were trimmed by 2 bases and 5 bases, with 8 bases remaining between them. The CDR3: CASSVQGDQPQHF. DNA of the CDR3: TGTGCCAGCAGCGTTCAGGGAGATCAGCCCCAGCATTTT.

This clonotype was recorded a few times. CDR3 DNA sequence: TGTGCCAGCAGCGCCCCGACAGACGTTTATGGCTACACCTTC. Protein product: CASSAPTDVYGYTF. The V gene is TRBV9, the J gene TRBJ1-2; D may be TRBD1 (5 bases). V gave up 3 bases and J gave up 5 bases, with 14 bases separating them. The CDR3 is 14 amino acids. Germline CDR1 and CDR2: SGDLS and YYNGEE.

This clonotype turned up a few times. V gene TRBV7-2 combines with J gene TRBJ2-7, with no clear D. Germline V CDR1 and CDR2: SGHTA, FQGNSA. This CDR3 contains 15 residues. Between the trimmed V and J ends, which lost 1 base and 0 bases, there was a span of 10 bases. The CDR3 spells CASSLVNSPSYEQYF. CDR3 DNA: TGTGCCAGCAGCTTAGTTAACAGCCCCTCCTACGAGCAGTACTTC.

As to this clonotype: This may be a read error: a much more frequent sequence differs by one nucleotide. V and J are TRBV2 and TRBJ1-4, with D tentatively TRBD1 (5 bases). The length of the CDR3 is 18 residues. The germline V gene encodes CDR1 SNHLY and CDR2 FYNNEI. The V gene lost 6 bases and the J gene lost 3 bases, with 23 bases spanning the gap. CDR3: CASSANMVSGMSNEKLFF. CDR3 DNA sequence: TGTGCCAGCAGCGCGAACATGGTCTCAGGGATGTCTAATGAAAAACTGTTTTTT.

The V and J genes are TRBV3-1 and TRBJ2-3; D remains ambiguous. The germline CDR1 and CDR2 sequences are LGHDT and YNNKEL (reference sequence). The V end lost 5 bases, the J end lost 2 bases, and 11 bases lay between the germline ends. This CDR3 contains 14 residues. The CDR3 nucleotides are TGTGCCAGCAGCGACCTACGAAACACAGATACGCAGTATTTT. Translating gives CASSDLRNTDTQYF.

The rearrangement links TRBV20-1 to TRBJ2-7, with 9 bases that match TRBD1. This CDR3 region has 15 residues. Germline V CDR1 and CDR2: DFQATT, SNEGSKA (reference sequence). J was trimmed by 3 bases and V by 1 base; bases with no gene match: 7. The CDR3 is CSARGRDRAHYEQYF. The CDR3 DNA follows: TGCAGTGCTAGAGGCCGGGACAGGGCACACTACGAGCAGTACTTC.

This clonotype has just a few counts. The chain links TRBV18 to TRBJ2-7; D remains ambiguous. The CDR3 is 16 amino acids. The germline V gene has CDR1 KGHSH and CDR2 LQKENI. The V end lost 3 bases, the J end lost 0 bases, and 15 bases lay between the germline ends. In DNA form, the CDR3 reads TGTGCCAGCTCACCTCTGAACCGACCAAGCTCCTACGAGCAGTACTTC. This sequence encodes CASSPLNRPSSYEQYF. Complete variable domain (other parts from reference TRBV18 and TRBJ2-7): NAGVMQNPRHLVRRRGQEARLRCSPMKGHSHVYWYRQLPEEGLKFMVYLQKENIIDESGMPKERFSAEFPKEGPSILRIQQVVRGDSAAYFCASSPLNRPSSYEQYFGPGTRLTVT.

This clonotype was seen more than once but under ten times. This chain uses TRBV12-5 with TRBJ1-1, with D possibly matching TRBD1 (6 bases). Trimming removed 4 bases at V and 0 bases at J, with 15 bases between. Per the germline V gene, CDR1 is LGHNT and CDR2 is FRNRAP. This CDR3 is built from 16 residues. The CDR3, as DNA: TGTGCTAGTGGTTCTTCGGGGGGCAGTATGAACACTGAAGCTTTCTTT. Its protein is CASGSSGGSMNTEAFF. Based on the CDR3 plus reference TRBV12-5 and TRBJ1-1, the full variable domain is DARVTQTPRHKVTEMGQEVTMRCQPILGHNTVFWYRQTMMQGLELLAYFRNRAPLDDSGMPKDRFSAEMPDATLATLKIQPSEPRDSAVYFCASGSSGGSMNTEAFFGQGTRLTVV.

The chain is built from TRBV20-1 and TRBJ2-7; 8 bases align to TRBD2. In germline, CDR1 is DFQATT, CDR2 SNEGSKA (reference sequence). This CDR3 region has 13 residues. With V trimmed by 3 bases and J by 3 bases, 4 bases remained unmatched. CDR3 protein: CSASSGERYEQYF. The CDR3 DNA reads TGCAGTGCTAGTAGCGGGGAACGCTACGAGCAGTACTTC.

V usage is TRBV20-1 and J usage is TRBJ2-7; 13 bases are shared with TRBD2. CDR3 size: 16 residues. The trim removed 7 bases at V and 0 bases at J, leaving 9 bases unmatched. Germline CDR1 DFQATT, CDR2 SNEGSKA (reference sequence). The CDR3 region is CSDPGLAGISSYEQYV. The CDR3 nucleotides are TGCAGTGACCCGGGACTAGCGGGGATTAGCTCCTACGAGCAGTACGTC.

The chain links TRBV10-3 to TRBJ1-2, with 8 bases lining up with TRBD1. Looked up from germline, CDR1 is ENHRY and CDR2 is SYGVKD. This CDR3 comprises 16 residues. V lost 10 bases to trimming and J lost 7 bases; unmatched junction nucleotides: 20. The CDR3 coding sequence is TGTGCCACCGTGGACAGGGACCAAGGATTGAATTCTGGCTACACCTTC. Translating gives CATVDRDQGLNSGYTF.

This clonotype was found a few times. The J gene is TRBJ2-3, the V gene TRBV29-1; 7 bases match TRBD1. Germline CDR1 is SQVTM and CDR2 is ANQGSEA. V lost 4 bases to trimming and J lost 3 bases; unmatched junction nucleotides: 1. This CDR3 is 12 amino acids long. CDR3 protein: CSVGQGTDTQYF. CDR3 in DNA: TGCAGCGTTGGACAGGGAACAGATACGCAGTATTTT.

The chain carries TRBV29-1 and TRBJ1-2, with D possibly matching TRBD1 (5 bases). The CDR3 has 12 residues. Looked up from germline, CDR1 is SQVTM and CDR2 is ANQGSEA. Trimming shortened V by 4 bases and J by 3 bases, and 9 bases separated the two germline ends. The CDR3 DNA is TGCAGCGTTGTGCTAGGGGACTATGGCTACACCTTC. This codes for CSVVLGDYGYTF.

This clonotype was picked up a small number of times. CDR3 protein: CASSPPGQGAPGYTF. DNA of the CDR3: TGTGCCAGCAGCCCCCCGGGACAGGGGGCGCCCGGCTACACCTTC. J is TRBJ1-2 and V is TRBV5-6; 12 bases match TRBD1. The trim removed 4 bases at V and 8 bases at J, leaving 9 bases unmatched. Germline V CDR1 and CDR2: SGHDT, YYEEEE. The length of the CDR3 is 15 residues. Full variable domain (remainder filled in from reference TRBV5-6 and TRBJ1-2): DAGVTQSPTHLIKTRGQQVTLRCSPKSGHDTVSWYQQALGQGPQFIFQYYEEEERQRGNFPDRFSGHQFPNYSSELNVNALLLGDSALYLCASSPPGQGAPGYTFGSGTRLTVV.

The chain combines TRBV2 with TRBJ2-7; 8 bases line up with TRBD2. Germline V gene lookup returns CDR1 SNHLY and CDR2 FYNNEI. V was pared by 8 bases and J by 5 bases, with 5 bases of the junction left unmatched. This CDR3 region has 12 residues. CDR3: CASRGGRNEQYF. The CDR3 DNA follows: TGTGCCAGCCGGGGGGGCCGAAACGAGCAGTACTTC.

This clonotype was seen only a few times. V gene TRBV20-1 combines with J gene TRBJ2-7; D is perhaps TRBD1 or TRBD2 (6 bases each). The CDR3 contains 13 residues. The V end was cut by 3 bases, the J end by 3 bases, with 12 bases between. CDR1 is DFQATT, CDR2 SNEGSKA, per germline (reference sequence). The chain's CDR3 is CSASLEGGYEQYF. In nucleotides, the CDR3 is TGCAGTGCTAGTCTCGAGGGGGGCTACGAGCAGTACTTC.

The CDR3 spells CSARDRHTQYF. The CDR3 DNA follows: TGCAGTGCTAGAGATCGCCATACGCAGTATTTT. This chain links TRBV20-1 with TRBJ2-3; D remains ambiguous. Trimming took 0 bases from V and 7 from J, leaving 5 bases between them. The CDR3 loop spans 11 amino acids. The germline V gene has CDR1 DFQATT and CDR2 SNEGSKA (reference sequence).

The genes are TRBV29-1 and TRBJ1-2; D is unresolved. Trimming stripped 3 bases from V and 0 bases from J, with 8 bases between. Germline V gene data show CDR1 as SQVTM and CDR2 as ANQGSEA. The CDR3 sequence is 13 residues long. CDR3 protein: CSVDPVANYGYTF. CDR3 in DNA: TGCAGCGTTGACCCAGTAGCTAACTATGGCTACACCTTC. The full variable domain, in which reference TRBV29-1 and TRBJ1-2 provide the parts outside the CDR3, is SAVISQKPSRDICQRGTSLTIQCQVDSQVTMMFWYRQQPGQSLTLIATANQGSEATYESGFVIDKFPISRPNLTFSTLTVSNMSPEDSSIYLCSVDPVANYGYTFGSGTRLTVV.

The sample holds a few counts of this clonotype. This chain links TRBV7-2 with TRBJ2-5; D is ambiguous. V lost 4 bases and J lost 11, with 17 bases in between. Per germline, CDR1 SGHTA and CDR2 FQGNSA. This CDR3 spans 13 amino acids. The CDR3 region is CASSSPYGYGQYF. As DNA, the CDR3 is TGTGCCAGCAGCTCCCCTTATGGGTACGGGCAGTACTTC.

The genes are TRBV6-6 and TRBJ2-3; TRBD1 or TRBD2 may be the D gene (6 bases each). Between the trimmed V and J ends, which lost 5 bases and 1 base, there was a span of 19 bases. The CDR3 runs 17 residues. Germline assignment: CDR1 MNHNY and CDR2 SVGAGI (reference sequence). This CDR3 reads CASSHNRVGGRTDTQYF. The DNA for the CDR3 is TGTGCCAGCAGTCACAACCGCGTAGGGGGGCGCACAGATACGCAGTATTTT.

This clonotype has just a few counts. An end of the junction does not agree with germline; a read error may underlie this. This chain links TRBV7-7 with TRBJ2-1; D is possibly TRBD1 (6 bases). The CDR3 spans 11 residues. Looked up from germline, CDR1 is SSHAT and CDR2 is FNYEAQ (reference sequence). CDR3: CASSSGVKQFF. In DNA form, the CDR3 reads TGTGCTAGCAGCTCAGGGGTTAAGCAGTTCTTC.

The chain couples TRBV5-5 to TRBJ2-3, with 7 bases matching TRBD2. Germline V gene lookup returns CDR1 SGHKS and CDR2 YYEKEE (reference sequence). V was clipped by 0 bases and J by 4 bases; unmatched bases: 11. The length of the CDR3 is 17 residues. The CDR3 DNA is TGTGCCAGCAGCTTGGGTCAAGGGAGCGGGGAGCCAGATACGCAGTATTTT. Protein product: CASSLGQGSGEPDTQYF.

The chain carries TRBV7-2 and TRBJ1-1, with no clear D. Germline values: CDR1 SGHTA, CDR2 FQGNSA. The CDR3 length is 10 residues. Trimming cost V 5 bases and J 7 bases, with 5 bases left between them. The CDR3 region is CASSHYEAFF. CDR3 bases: TGTGCCAGCAGCCATTATGAAGCTTTCTTT.

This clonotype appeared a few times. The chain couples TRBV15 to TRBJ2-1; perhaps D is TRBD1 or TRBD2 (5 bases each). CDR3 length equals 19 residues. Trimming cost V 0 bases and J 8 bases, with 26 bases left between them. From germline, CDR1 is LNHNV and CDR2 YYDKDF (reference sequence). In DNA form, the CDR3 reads TGTGCCACCAGCAGAGATGCGTTTCGAGGGGAAAGTGGGGGTTATGAGCAGTTCTTC. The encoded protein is CATSRDAFRGESGGYEQFF. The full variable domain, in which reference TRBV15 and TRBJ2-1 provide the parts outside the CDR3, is DAMVIQNPRYQVTQFGKPVTLSCSQTLNHNVMYWYQQKSSQAPKLLFHYYDKDFNNEADTPDNFQSRRPNTSFCFLDIRSPGLGDTAMYLCATSRDAFRGESGGYEQFFGPGTRLTVL.

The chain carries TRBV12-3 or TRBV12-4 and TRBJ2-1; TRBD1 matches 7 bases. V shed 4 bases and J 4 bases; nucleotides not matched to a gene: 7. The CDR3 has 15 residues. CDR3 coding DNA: TGTGCCAGCAGTTCTCCCGGGACAGTTTACAATGAGCAGTTCTTC. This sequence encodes CASSSPGTVYNEQFF.

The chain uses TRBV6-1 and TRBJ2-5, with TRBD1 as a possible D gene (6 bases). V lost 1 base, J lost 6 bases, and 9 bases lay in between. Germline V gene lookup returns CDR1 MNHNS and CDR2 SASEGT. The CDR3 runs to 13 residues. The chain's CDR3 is CASSEEGGQTQYF. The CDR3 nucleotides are TGTGCCAGCAGTGAAGAAGGGGGACAGACCCAGTACTTC.

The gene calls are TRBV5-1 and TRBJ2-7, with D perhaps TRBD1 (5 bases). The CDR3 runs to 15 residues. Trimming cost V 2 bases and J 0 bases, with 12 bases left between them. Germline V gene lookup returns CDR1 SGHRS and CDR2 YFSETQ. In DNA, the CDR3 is TGCGCCAGCAGCTTCATTCCAGACAGCTCCTACGAGCAGTACTTC. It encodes CASSFIPDSSYEQYF.

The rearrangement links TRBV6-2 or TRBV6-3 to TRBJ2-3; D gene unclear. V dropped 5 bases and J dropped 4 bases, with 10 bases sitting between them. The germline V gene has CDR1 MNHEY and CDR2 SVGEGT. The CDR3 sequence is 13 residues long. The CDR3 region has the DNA TGTGCCAGCAGTGACCGAACCCCAGATACGCAGTATTTT. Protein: CASSDRTPDTQYF.

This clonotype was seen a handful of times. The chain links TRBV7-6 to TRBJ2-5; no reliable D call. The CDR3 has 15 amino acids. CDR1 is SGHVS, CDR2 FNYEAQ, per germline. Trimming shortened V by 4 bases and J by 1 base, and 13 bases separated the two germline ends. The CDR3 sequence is CASSSGPRTQETQYF. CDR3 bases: TGTGCCAGCAGCTCAGGACCTAGGACCCAAGAGACCCAGTACTTC.

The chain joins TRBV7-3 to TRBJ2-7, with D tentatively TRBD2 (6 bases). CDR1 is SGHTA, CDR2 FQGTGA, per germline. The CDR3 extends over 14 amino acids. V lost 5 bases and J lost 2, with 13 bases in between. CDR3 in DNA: TGTGCCAGCAGCCCCGGGACTCCCCCCTACGAGCAGTACTTC. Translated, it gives CASSPGTPPYEQYF.